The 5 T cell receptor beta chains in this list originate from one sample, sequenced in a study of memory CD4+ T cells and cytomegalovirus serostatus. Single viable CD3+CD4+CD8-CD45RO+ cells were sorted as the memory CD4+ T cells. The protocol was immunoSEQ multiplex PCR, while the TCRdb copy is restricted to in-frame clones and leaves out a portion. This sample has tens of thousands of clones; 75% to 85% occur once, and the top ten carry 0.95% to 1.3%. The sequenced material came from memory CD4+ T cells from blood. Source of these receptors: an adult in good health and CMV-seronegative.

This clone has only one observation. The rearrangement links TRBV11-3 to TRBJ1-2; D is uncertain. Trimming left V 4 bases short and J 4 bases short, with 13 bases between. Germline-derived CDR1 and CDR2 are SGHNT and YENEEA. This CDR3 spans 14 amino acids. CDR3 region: CASSSEVSSYGYTF. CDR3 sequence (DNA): TGTGCCAGCAGCTCCGAGGTGTCCAGCTATGGCTACACCTTC.

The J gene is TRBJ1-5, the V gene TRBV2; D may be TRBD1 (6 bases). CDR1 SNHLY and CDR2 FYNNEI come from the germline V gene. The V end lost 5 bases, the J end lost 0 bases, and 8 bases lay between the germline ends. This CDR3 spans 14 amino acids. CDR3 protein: CASSRQVSNQPQHF. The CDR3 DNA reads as TGTGCCAGCAGTCGACAGGTTAGCAATCAGCCCCAGCATTTT.

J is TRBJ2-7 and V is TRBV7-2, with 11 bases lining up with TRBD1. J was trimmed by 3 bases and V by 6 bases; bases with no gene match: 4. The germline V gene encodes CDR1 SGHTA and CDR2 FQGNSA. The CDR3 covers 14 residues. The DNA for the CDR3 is TGTGCCAGCAGATCCGGGACAGGGGGCTACGAGCAGTACTTC. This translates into CASRSGTGGYEQYF.

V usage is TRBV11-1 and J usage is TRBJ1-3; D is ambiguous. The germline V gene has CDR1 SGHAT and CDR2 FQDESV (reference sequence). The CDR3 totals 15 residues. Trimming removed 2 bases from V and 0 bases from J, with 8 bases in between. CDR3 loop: CASSLIPASGNTIYF. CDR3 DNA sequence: TGTGCCAGCAGCTTAATACCGGCCTCTGGAAACACCATATATTTT. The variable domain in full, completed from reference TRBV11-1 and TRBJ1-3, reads EAEVAQSPRYKITEKSQAVAFWCDPISGHATLYWYRQILGQGPELLVQFQDESVVDDSQLPKDRFSAERLKGVDSTLKIQPAELGDSAMYLCASSLIPASGNTIYFGEGSWLTVV.

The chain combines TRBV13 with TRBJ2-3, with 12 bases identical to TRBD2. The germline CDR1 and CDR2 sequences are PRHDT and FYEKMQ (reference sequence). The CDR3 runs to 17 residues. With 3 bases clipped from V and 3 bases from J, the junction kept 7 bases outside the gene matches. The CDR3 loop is CASSFRLAGGRTDTQYF. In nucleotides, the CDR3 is TGTGCCAGCAGCTTCCGCCTAGCGGGAGGGAGGACAGATACGCAGTATTTT.